The 24 T cell receptor beta chains listed next were all sequenced from one sample in a study of CD8+ T cells in alopecia areata. Extracted RNA was reverse transcribed into cDNA, the sequencing template. Some clones are missing from TCRdb's copy, which holds only in-frame ones; the method was immunoSEQ multiplex PCR. Altogether roughly 150,000 clones are present, around half being singletons, with the ten largest covering 19%. The sequenced sample was CD8+ T cells sorted from blood, obtained at week 0. The origin of the receptors is a human donor with alopecia areata.

The chain joins TRBV2 to TRBJ2-5; D not resolved. V lost 4 bases and J lost 1, with 16 bases in between. From germline, CDR1 is SNHLY and CDR2 FYNNEI. This CDR3 contains 16 residues. The CDR3 DNA sequence: TGTGCCAGCAGTGCTGGGCCCCTCCCAGCCCAAGAGACCCAGTACTTC. Its protein is CASSAGPLPAQETQYF.

V is TRBV29-1 and J is TRBJ1-2, with D possibly matching TRBD1 (6 bases). V was shortened by 6 bases and J by 2 bases, with 16 bases between the two germline ends. This CDR3 comprises 14 residues. In germline, CDR1 is SQVTM, CDR2 ANQGSEA. The CDR3 DNA reads as TGCAGCGTAAGACAGGAACGACCCAACTATGGCTACACCTTC. Its protein product is CSVRQERPNYGYTF. The whole variable domain, filled in from reference TRBV29-1 and TRBJ1-2, reads SAVISQKPSRDICQRGTSLTIQCQVDSQVTMMFWYRQQPGQSLTLIATANQGSEATYESGFVIDKFPISRPNLTFSTLTVSNMSPEDSSIYLCSVRQERPNYGYTFGSGTRLTVV.

This chain uses TRBV30 with TRBJ1-1; D gene uncertain. Germline-derived CDR1 and CDR2 are GTSNPN and SVGIG (reference sequence). V lost 1 base to trimming and J lost 11 bases, with 14 bases between them. The CDR3 sequence is 12 residues long. Here the CDR3 reads CAWSDIDPQAFF. DNA of the CDR3: TGTGCCTGGAGTGATATTGACCCCCAGGCTTTCTTT.

The gene calls are TRBV2 and TRBJ2-6; 7 bases align to TRBD1. The CDR3 contains 15 residues. After removal of 3 bases from V and 1 base from J, the junction contained 0 bases not matched to a gene. Germline V CDR1 and CDR2: SNHLY, FYNNEI. For the CDR3, the DNA is TGTGCCAGCAGTGAGACAGGGTCTGGGGCCAACGTCCTGACTTTC. As protein: CASSETGSGANVLTF.

This clone has more than one count but fewer than ten. The chain is built from TRBV19 and TRBJ2-1, with 8 bases matching TRBD1. Looked up from germline, CDR1 is LNHDA and CDR2 is SQIVND (reference sequence). The CDR3 extends over 16 amino acids. V shed 6 bases, J shed 7 bases, and the junction held 14 bases outside the gene matches. CDR3 loop: CASSPFVGQGKNEQFF. For the CDR3, the DNA is TGTGCCAGTAGCCCCTTCGTCGGACAGGGAAAAAATGAGCAGTTCTTC.

The CDR3 nucleotides read TGTGCCTGGGGAATAGCGGGGGCCCAAGAGACCCAGTACTTC. Protein sequence: CAWGIAGAQETQYF. The chain is built from TRBV30 and TRBJ2-5, with 9 bases fitting TRBD2. The CDR3 is made up of 14 amino acids. Germline CDR1 and CDR2: GTSNPN and SVGIG (reference sequence). Unmatched junction bases numbered 5, after V lost 5 bases and J lost 1 base.

This sequence joins TRBV5-1 and TRBJ2-5; 9 bases agree with TRBD1. This CDR3 is built from 16 residues. The V segment lost 4 bases and the J segment 4 bases; nucleotides outside the gene matches: 11. Germline assignment: CDR1 SGHRS and CDR2 YFSETQ. As DNA, the CDR3 is TGCGCCAGCAGCACAGGACAGGGGTTGACGGGAGAGACCCAGTACTTC. Translating it yields CASSTGQGLTGETQYF.

This clone was observed a handful of times. This sequence joins TRBV27 and TRBJ1-4, with D uncertain. In germline, CDR1 is MNHEY, CDR2 SMNVEV (reference sequence). Trimming cost V 5 bases and J 6 bases, with 4 bases left between them. The CDR3 covers 11 residues. CDR3: CASSKDEKLFF. The CDR3 DNA is TGTGCCAGCAGTAAGGATGAAAAACTGTTTTTT.

This clone was picked up many times. The chain employs TRBV5-6 and TRBJ1-5; possibly TRBD1 for D (5 bases). This CDR3 is built from 14 residues. Germline assignment: CDR1 SGHDT and CDR2 YYEEEE. Trimming pared 1 base from V and 4 bases from J, leaving 9 bases between. The CDR3: CASSLYGGNQPQHF. In DNA, the CDR3 is TGTGCCAGCAGCTTGTACGGGGGAAATCAGCCCCAGCATTTT.

A few counts support this clone. The chain has TRBV11-2 and TRBJ2-6; no reliable D call. This CDR3 is 13 amino acids long. Germline CDR1 SGHAT, CDR2 FQNNGV. The ends were cut back, 0 bases at V and 5 bases at J, with 2 bases in the middle. This CDR3 is CASSLDRANVLTF. The CDR3 DNA is TGTGCCAGCAGCTTAGATAGGGCCAACGTCCTGACTTTC.

This clone was seen a few times. This sequence joins TRBV7-9 and TRBJ2-3, with 13 bases fitting TRBD2. CDR3 length: 16 amino acids. V shed 3 bases, J shed 2 bases, and the junction held 2 bases outside the gene matches. Germline CDR1 SEHNR, CDR2 FQNEAQ (reference sequence). The CDR3 here is CASSFGTSGITDTQYF. The CDR3 bases are TGTGCCAGCAGCTTCGGGACTAGCGGGATCACAGATACGCAGTATTTT.

Only a few counts were recorded for this clone. The chain links TRBV29-1 to TRBJ1-1, with unresolved D. CDR3 length equals 12 residues. Trimming pared 7 bases from V and 6 bases from J, leaving 15 bases between. The germline V gene has CDR1 SQVTM and CDR2 ANQGSEA. CDR3 loop: CSAYFGRAEAFF. Here the CDR3 DNA reads TGCAGCGCTTACTTCGGGCGGGCTGAAGCTTTCTTT. The full variable domain, in which reference TRBV29-1 and TRBJ1-1 provide the parts outside the CDR3, is SAVISQKPSRDICQRGTSLTIQCQVDSQVTMMFWYRQQPGQSLTLIATANQGSEATYESGFVIDKFPISRPNLTFSTLTVSNMSPEDSSIYLCSAYFGRAEAFFGQGTRLTVV.

V gene TRBV29-1 combines with J gene TRBJ1-2, with D tentatively TRBD1 (5 bases). Per the germline V gene, CDR1 is SQVTM and CDR2 is ANQGSEA. V dropped 3 bases and J dropped 8 bases, with 13 bases sitting between them. This CDR3 has 12 residues. The CDR3 nucleotides read TGCAGCGTTGACGGGGGTATCCTCGGCTACACCTTC. Translation gives CSVDGGILGYTF.

The V and J genes are TRBV27 and TRBJ1-6, with D unclear. The germline CDR1 and CDR2 sequences are MNHEY and SMNVEV (reference sequence). The CDR3 has 13 residues. Trimming took off 2 bases at V and 5 bases at J, with 4 bases between the two ends. The CDR3, as DNA: TGTGCCAGCAGTTTAGAAAATAATTCACCCCTCCACTTT. This codes for CASSLENNSPLHF.

This chain links TRBV11-2 with TRBJ2-2; maybe TRBD2 (6 bases). Germline values: CDR1 SGHAT, CDR2 FQNNGV. Trimming cost V 4 bases and J 5 bases, with 14 bases left between them. This CDR3 is 15 amino acids long. The CDR3 DNA reads as TGTGCCAGCAGCTCCGTGGAGGGGTTTACCGGGGAGCTGTTTTTT. Amino acid sequence: CASSSVEGFTGELFF.

This chain uses TRBV29-1 with TRBJ2-7; TRBD1 matches at 9 bases. CDR3 length: 14 amino acids. V dropped 2 bases and J dropped 7; count of bases not matched to a gene: 9. CDR1 is SQVTM and CDR2 is ANQGSEA in the germline V gene. CDR3 protein: CSVEPGQGSGEQYF. In nucleotides, the CDR3 is TGCAGCGTTGAACCGGGACAGGGATCGGGTGAGCAGTACTTC.

The table lists this clone with many counts. Other nucleotide sequences in the sample specify the same CDR3. CDR3 loop: CSVRPGNTEAFF. CDR3 in DNA: TGCAGCGTACGTCCGGGGAACACTGAAGCTTTCTTT. V is TRBV29-1 and J is TRBJ1-1; D gene unclear. Trimming left V 6 bases short and J 1 base short, with 9 bases between. This CDR3 comprises 12 residues. The V gene's germline CDR1 is SQVTM and CDR2 ANQGSEA.

V gene TRBV30 combines with J gene TRBJ1-1; D not resolved. V was pared by 8 bases and J by 0 bases, with 10 bases between. CDR1 GTSNPN and CDR2 SVGIG come from the germline V gene (reference sequence). The CDR3 runs 12 residues. The CDR3 loop reads CAQTDMNTEAFF. The DNA of the CDR3 is TGTGCCCAAACGGATATGAACACTGAAGCTTTCTTT.

The table lists this clone with a few counts. This chain connects TRBV4-3 to TRBJ2-1; the match to TRBD1 covers 8 bases. Germline CDR1 LGHNA, CDR2 YSLEER. The CDR3 runs 15 residues. J gave up 7 bases and V 2 bases, and 7 bases lay outside the gene matches. The CDR3, as DNA: TGCGCCAGCAGCCAACTCGACAGGGGCATGAATGAGCAGTTCTTC. It is translated as CASSQLDRGMNEQFF.

The chain links TRBV4-3 to TRBJ2-7; possible D gene TRBD2, 6 bases. Germline assignment: CDR1 LGHNA and CDR2 YSLEER. The CDR3 has 17 amino acids. V gave up 3 bases and J gave up 3 bases, with 21 bases separating them. The CDR3 DNA sequence: TGCGCCAGCAGCCACCCTCCCCGGAGGGGCTCCTGCTACGAGCAGTACTTC. It encodes CASSHPPRRGSCYEQYF.

This clone was picked up a small number of times. V gene TRBV10-2 combines with J gene TRBJ2-1, with unresolved D. Germline CDR1 and CDR2: WSHSY and SAAADI. The ends were cut back, 6 bases at V and 4 bases at J, with 10 bases in the middle. The CDR3 runs to 13 residues. For the CDR3, the DNA is TGCGCCAGCAGCGGTTCGGTTTACAATGAGCAGTTCTTC. Translating it yields CASSGSVYNEQFF.

This clone has only a few counts. The CDR3 DNA sequence: TGTGCCAGCAGCCACCCACTAGCGGGGGGGGCGACTAGCACAGATACGCAGTATTTT. Protein: CASSHPLAGGATSTDTQYF. V usage is TRBV4-2 and J usage is TRBJ2-3; 13 nucleotides line up with TRBD2. Per germline, CDR1 LGHNA and CDR2 YNFKEQ. The CDR3 is 19 amino acids. Unmatched junction bases numbered 9, after V lost 3 bases and J lost 0 bases.

The table lists this clone with a few counts. The V call is TRBV7-8, the J call TRBJ2-1; either TRBD1 or TRBD2 may supply D (5 bases each). V lost 5 bases and J 4 bases, leaving 21 bases between the germline ends. Germline-derived CDR1 and CDR2 are SGHVS and FQNEAQ. The CDR3 consists of 17 residues. The CDR3 loop reads CASSLPPGPQVYNEQFF. For the CDR3, the DNA is TGTGCCAGCAGCCTCCCCCCGGGGCCCCAGGTTTACAATGAGCAGTTCTTC.

The CDR3 bases are TGTGCCAGCAGTTTATCCCCGACGGTGGAAGCTTTCTTT. Its translation: CASSLSPTVEAFF. The chain has TRBV27 and TRBJ1-1; D unresolved. CDR1 is MNHEY and CDR2 is SMNVEV in the germline V gene (reference sequence). The V end was cut by 0 bases, the J end by 8 bases, with 10 bases between. This CDR3 region has 13 residues.